These 26 T cell receptor beta chains were sequenced from one sample in a study of monozygotic twins with inflammatory bowel disease. For each CDR3 protein, TCRdb gives one entry from its re-call of the 5' RACE reads, without DNA. In all, the sample yields 300,000 to 350,000 distinct CDR3 sequences. Sequencing was performed on blood. These receptors were obtained from a human donor with ulcerative colitis or Crohn's disease, or a healthy co-twin of an affected twin (not recorded which).

This sequence joins TRBV5-1 and TRBJ2-1; checking the TCRdb D call of TRBD1 is not possible without DNA. The CDR3 contains 16 residues. The V gene's germline CDR1 is SGHRS and CDR2 YFSETQ. CDR3 in amino acids: CASSLVDQGTHNEQFF. The variable domain in full, completed from reference TRBV5-1 and TRBJ2-1, reads KAGVTQTPRYLIKTRGQQVTLSCSPISGHRSVSWYQQTPGQGLQFLFEYFSETQRNKGNFPGRFSGRQFSNSRSEMNVSTLELGDSALYLCASSLVDQGTHNEQFFGPGTRLTVL.

The gene calls are TRBV15 and TRBJ2-5; TCRdb's D call, TRBD1, is unchecked because there is no DNA. CDR3 length: 15 residues. Germline loops: CDR1 LNHNV, CDR2 YYDKDF (reference sequence). The CDR3: CATSRDPTRAETQYF.

This rearrangement joins TRBV7-9 to TRBJ2-1; TCRdb gives TRBD2 as the D gene, but with no DNA this cannot be confirmed. The CDR3 consists of 15 residues. Germline CDR1 is SEHNR and CDR2 is FQNEAQ (reference sequence). CDR3 protein: CASSGTSGRAYEQFF.

The V gene is TRBV18, the J gene TRBJ2-3; the TCRdb call, TRBD2, lacks DNA for checking. CDR3 length: 14 residues. Germline lookup yields CDR1 KGHSH and CDR2 LQKENI. The chain's CDR3 is CASSLTALTDTQYF.

This CDR3 is CSAKWKEAYTF. V and J are TRBV29-1 and TRBJ1-2. This CDR3 has 11 amino acids. Germline loops: CDR1 SQVTM, CDR2 ANQGSEA.

The genes are TRBV2 and TRBJ2-2; the TRBD1 assignment by TCRdb is unverifiable without DNA. The CDR3 is 13 amino acids. Germline assignment: CDR1 SNHLY and CDR2 FYNNEI. CDR3: CASRLTGTGELFF.

This rearrangement joins TRBV29-1 to TRBJ1-1; the TCRdb call, TRBD1, lacks DNA for checking. Germline V CDR1 and CDR2: SQVTM, ANQGSEA. The CDR3 extends over 13 amino acids. CDR3 loop: CSATLTDGTEAFF.

This chain connects TRBV27 to TRBJ2-3; the TRBD1 assignment by TCRdb is unverifiable without DNA. Per the germline V gene, CDR1 is MNHEY and CDR2 is SMNVEV (reference sequence). The CDR3 extends over 14 amino acids. CDR3 protein: CASSYWDSPDTQYF.

The chain has TRBV20-1 and TRBJ1-3; TCRdb's assignment of TRBD1 cannot be checked, as there is no DNA. The CDR3 runs 15 residues. The germline V gene encodes CDR1 DFQATT and CDR2 SNEGSKA (reference sequence). This CDR3 reads CSARGQGDKRNTIYF.

The chain is built from TRBV7-6 and TRBJ2-7; TCRdb calls TRBD2, which cannot be checked without DNA. The V gene's germline CDR1 is SGHVS and CDR2 FNYEAQ. This CDR3 is 15 amino acids long. The CDR3 loop reads CASSLAYRAGNEQYF.

This chain uses TRBV2 with TRBJ2-1; checking the TCRdb D call of TRBD2 is not possible without DNA. The germline V gene has CDR1 SNHLY and CDR2 FYNNEI. This CDR3 region has 14 residues. The CDR3 loop is CASMGLAGRYEQFF.

The V and J genes are TRBV7-2 and TRBJ2-2. Germline-derived CDR1 and CDR2 are SGHTA and FQGNSA. This CDR3 comprises 13 residues. CDR3 amino acids: CASSFDNTGELFF. Full variable domain (rest looked up from reference TRBV7-2 and TRBJ2-2): GAGVSQSPSNKVTEKGKDVELRCDPISGHTALYWYRQSLGQGLEFLIYFQGNSAPDKSGLPSDRFSAERTGGSVSTLTIQRTQQEDSAVYLCASSFDNTGELFFGEGSRLTVL.

This chain links TRBV20-1 with TRBJ2-3; TCRdb calls TRBD2, which cannot be checked without DNA. This CDR3 spans 11 amino acids. Germline V lookup: CDR1 DFQATT, CDR2 SNEGSKA (reference sequence). The CDR3 region is CSTLRRDTQYF.

The CDR3: CASSPPTPGLAYGYTF. The chain uses TRBV3-1 and TRBJ1-2; TCRdb outputs TRBD1, but without DNA this stays unchecked. The CDR3 runs to 16 residues. Per germline, CDR1 LGHDT and CDR2 YNNKEL (reference sequence).

The CDR3: CASSFEGPLQFF. The rearrangement joins TRBV5-1 to TRBJ2-1; the D gene TCRdb calls, TRBD2, cannot be checked with no DNA. This CDR3 has 12 residues. The germline gives CDR1 SGHRS, CDR2 YFSETQ.

CDR3 sequence: CASSFPVGGGELFF. J is TRBJ2-2 and V is TRBV7-9. This CDR3 is 14 amino acids long. Germline CDR1 is SEHNR and CDR2 is FQNEAQ (reference sequence).

The rearrangement joins TRBV28 to TRBJ2-3; checking the TCRdb D call of TRBD2 is not possible without DNA. The CDR3 totals 16 residues. CDR1 is MDHEN, CDR2 SYDVKM, per germline. This chain's CDR3 is CASEGLASVDTDTQYF.

The chain links TRBV20-1 to TRBJ2-7; TCRdb proposes TRBD1, but this gene call is untestable without DNA. CDR1 and CDR2 from the germline V gene are DFQATT and SNEGSKA (reference sequence). The CDR3 covers 14 residues. CDR3 amino acids: CSARPGQGEYEQYF.

The chain carries TRBV29-1 and TRBJ2-2; as DNA is missing, the TRBD2 call by TCRdb cannot be tested. This CDR3 region has 15 residues. Germline V lookup: CDR1 SQVTM, CDR2 ANQGSEA. The CDR3 loop is CSVAGLAGNTGELFF.

The chain has TRBV20-1 and TRBJ2-7; as DNA is missing, the TRBD2 call by TCRdb cannot be tested. Germline V CDR1 and CDR2: DFQATT, SNEGSKA (reference sequence). The CDR3 length is 15 residues. CDR3 region: CSAAPTSGGSYEQYF.

V is TRBV5-1 and J is TRBJ1-1; the D call from TCRdb, TRBD1, cannot be confirmed without DNA. The CDR3 runs 18 residues. Germline V gene lookup returns CDR1 SGHRS and CDR2 YFSETQ. The chain's CDR3 is CASSLQTTGSGVSTEAFF.

This chain joins TRBV5-4 and TRBJ2-3; TCRdb gives TRBD1 as the D gene, but with no DNA this cannot be confirmed. CDR1 and CDR2 (germline): SGHNT, YYREEE (reference sequence). This CDR3 contains 14 residues. This CDR3 is CASSFGGAADTQYF.

The chain uses TRBV20-1 and TRBJ2-5. CDR1 and CDR2 from the germline V gene are DFQATT and SNEGSKA (reference sequence). This CDR3 spans 11 amino acids. CDR3 amino acids: CSARDRETQYF.

The J gene is TRBJ2-5, the V gene TRBV25-1; TCRdb indicates TRBD1, and absent DNA this call remains unverified. Germline V gene sequence: CDR1 MGHDK, CDR2 SYGVNS. There are 15 residues in the CDR3. CDR3 loop: CASSEPLGAQETQYF.

The rearrangement joins TRBV7-2 to TRBJ2-7. This CDR3 has 12 residues. Germline CDR1 is SGHTA and CDR2 is FQGNSA. The CDR3 reads CASSLGYYEQYF.

This rearrangement joins TRBV5-1 to TRBJ2-1; as DNA is missing, the TRBD1 call by TCRdb cannot be tested. This CDR3 is built from 16 residues. Per germline, CDR1 SGHRS and CDR2 YFSETQ. CDR3 in amino acids: CASSWGGRTGVNEQFF.